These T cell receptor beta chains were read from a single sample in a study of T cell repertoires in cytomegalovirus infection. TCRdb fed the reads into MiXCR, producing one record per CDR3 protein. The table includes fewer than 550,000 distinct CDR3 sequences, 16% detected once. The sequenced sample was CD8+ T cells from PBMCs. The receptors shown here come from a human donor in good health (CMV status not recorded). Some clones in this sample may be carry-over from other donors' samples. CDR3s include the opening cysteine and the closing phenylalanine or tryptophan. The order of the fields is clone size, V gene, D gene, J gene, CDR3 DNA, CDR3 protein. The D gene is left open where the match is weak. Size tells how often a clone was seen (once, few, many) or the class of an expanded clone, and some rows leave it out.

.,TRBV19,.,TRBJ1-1,TGTGCCAGTAGTATAGCGCCCGGGACTGAAGCTTTCTTT,CASSIAPGTEAFF
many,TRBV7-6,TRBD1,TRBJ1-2,TGTGCCAGCAGCTCTCAGGACAGGAACTATGGCTACACCTTC,CASSSQDRNYGYTF
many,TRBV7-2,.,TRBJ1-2,TGTGCCAGCAGCTCCACCCGCAGAGCTAACTATGGCTACACCTTC,CASSSTRRANYGYTF
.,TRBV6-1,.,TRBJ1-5,TGTGCCAGCAGTAAAACGGTTGAGGTCTACCAGCCCCAGCATTTT,CASSKTVEVYQPQHF
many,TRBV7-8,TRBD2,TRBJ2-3,TGTGCCAGCAGCTTAACCGGGACTAGCGGGGCTCCCACAGATACGCAGTATTTT,CASSLTGTSGAPTDTQYF
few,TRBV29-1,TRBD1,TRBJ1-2,TGCAGCGTTGAAAGGTTACAGGGGAGCGACTATGGCTACACCTTC,CSVERLQGSDYGYTF
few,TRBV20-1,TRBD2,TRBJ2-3,TGCAGTGCCCCGGGCCGGGAGGTTAGCACAGATACGCAGTATTTT,CSAPGREVSTDTQYF
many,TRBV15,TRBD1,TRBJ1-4,TGTGCCACCCGGGACAGCAGTAATGAAAAACTGTTTTTT,CATRDSSNEKLFF
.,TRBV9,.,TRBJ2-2,TGTGCCAGCAGCGACTCACCCTCAGGGGCCCGGGAGCTGTTTTTT,CASSDSPSGARELFF
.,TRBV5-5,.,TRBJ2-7,TGTGCCAGCAGCTTGGCCCGGGGGGCTTACGAGCAGTACTTC,CASSLARGAYEQYF
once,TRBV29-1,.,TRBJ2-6,TGCAGCGTTGAAGGGCCTACGCCGGTCTCTGGGGCCAACGTCCTGACTTTC,CSVEGPTPVSGANVLTF
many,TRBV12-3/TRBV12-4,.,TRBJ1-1,TGTGCCAGCAGTTCCCCCAGAAATTTGAACACTGAAGCTTTCTTT,CASSSPRNLNTEAFF
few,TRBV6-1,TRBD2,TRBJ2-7,TGTGCCAGCAGGAGAAAGCGGGAGGGGAGCTCCTACGAGCAGTACTTC,CASRRKREGSSYEQYF
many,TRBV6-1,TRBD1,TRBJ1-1,TGTGCCAGCAGTGAGTATACAGGGGGCGGAGGCACTGAAGCTTTCTTT,CASSEYTGGGGTEAFF
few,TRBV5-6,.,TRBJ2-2,TGTGCCAGCAGCTTGGCCGTAAGGGGGATGGGCACCGGGGAGCTGTTTTTT,CASSLAVRGMGTGELFF
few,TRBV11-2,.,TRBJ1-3,TGTGCCAGCAGCTTAGATACAGGGTCTGGAAACACCATATATTTT,CASSLDTGSGNTIYF
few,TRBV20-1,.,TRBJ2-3,TGCAGTGCTAGACCCCCCATGGCGGGTTCCTTCACAGATACGCAGTATTTT,CSARPPMAGSFTDTQYF
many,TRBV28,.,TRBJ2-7,TGTGCCAGCAGTTTTGGTTGGGACGAGCAGTACTTC,CASSFGWDEQYF
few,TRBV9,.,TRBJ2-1,TGTGCCAGCAGCGCCCTCGTTGGGGCTAGCGTAGCCTACAATGAGCAGTTCTTC,CASSALVGASVAYNEQFF
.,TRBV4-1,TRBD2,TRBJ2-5,TGCGCCAGCAGCCAAGTGATGGGTAGCGGGAGTAGGAAGACCCAGTACTTC,CASSQVMGSGSRKTQYF
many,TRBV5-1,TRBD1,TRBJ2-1,TGCGCCAGCAGCTTTAGGACAGGTAGCTCCTACAATGAGCAGTTCTTC,CASSFRTGSSYNEQFF
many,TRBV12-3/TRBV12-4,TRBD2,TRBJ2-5,TGTGCCAGCTACGGTCGGGGACTAGCGGGAGAGACCCAGTACTTC,CASYGRGLAGETQYF
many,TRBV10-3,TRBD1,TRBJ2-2,TGTGCCATCAGTGAGTCGGGCCTCAGGGGGCCGAACACCGGGGAGCTGTTTTTT,CAISESGLRGPNTGELFF
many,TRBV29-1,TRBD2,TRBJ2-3,TGCAGCGTCCTTGGACTAGCGGGCCTCACAGATACGCAGTATTTT,CSVLGLAGLTDTQYF
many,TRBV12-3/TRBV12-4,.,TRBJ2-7,TGTGCCAGCAGTTTAGCGCTGAGGAACAATGGCTACGAGCAGTACTTC,CASSLALRNNGYEQYF
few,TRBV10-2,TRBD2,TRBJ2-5,TGCGCCAGCAGTGAGTCGCATAGCGGGGCCGAGACCCAGTACTTC,CASSESHSGAETQYF
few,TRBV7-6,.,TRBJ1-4,TGTGCCAGCAGCCGTTGGGGGACTAATGAAAAACTGTTTTTT,CASSRWGTNEKLFF
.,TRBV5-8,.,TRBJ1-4,TGTGCCAGCAGCTTAGGACAGAGCGGTCCGGATGAAAAACTGTTTTTT,CASSLGQSGPDEKLFF
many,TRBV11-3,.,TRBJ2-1,TGTGCCAGCAGCACCTTGGACCAAACCTCTTACAATGAGCAGTTCTTC,CASSTLDQTSYNEQFF
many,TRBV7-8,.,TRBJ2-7,TGTGCCAGCAGCTTCACCGTGATAAGTGACGAGCAGTACTTC,CASSFTVISDEQYF